This TCR beta chain was documented in a study of blood T cell repertoires in COVID-19. Across the study: The study drew acute and convalescent COVID-19 samples from the United States, Italy and Spain. In each case, the material was cDNA or gDNA derived from T cells, B-cell-depleted T cells, or PBMCs.

Per the study methods: Nucleated cell number was recorded as an estimate derived from reference gene primer amplification. Data came from immunoSEQ multiplex PCR; TCRdb stores just in-frame clones and leaves some out. Clonal size and the V and J genes are those of that table, whereas D and trimming came from the DNA. The sample yields 150,000 to 180,000 clones, roughly 82% seen once. The CDR3 has 15 residues. The germline V gene encodes CDR1 LNHNV and CDR2 YYDKDF (reference sequence). V shed 0 bases, J shed 2 bases, and the junction held 3 bases outside the gene matches. The material sequenced was peripheral blood. This sequence was found in a woman in her fifties or sixties with acute or convalescent COVID-19. The chain employs TRBV15 and TRBJ2-5; 7 nucleotides line up with TRBD1. The CDR3 bases are TGTGCCACCAGCAGAGACCCGGGACAGCAAGAGACCCAGTACTTC. As protein: CATSRDPGQQETQYF.